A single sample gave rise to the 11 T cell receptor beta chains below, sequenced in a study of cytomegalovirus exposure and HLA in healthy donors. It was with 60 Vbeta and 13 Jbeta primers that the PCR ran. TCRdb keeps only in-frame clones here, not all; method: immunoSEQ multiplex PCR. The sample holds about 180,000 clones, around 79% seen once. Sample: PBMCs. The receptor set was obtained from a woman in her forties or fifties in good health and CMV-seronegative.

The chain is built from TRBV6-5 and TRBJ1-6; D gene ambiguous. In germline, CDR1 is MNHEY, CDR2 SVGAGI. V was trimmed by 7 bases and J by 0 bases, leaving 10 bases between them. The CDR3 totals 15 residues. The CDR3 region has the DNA TGTGCCAGCATGGTGGAGAGCTCCTATAATTCACCCCTCCACTTT. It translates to CASMVESSYNSPLHF.

Written as DNA, the CDR3 is TGTGCCAGCCAATGGACTAGCGGGGGGTCCTACGAGCAGTACTTC. The encoded protein is CASQWTSGGSYEQYF. V is TRBV7-2 and J is TRBJ2-7; 14 nucleotides line up with TRBD2. The CDR3 runs to 15 residues. Germline V gene lookup returns CDR1 SGHTA and CDR2 FQGNSA. V lost 8 bases and J lost 1; bases outside the gene matches: 4.

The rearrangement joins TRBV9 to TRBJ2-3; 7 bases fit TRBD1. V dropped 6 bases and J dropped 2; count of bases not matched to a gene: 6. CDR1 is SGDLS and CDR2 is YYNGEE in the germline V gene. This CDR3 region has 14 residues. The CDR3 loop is CASNRDRDTDTQYF. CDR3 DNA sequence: TGTGCCAGCAACCGGGACAGAGACACAGATACGCAGTATTTT.

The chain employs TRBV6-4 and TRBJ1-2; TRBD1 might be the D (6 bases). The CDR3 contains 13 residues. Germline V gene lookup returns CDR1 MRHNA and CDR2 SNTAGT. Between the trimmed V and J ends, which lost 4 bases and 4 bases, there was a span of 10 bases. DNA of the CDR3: TGTGCCAGCAGTGCGACAGGAACCTATGGCTACACCTTC. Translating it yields CASSATGTYGYTF.

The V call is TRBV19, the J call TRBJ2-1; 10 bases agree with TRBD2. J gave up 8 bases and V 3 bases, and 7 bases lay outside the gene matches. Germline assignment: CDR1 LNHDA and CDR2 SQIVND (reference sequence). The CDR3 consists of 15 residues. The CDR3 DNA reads TGTGCCAGTAGTATCACAGCGGGAGGGCCCCATGAGCAGTTCTTC. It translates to CASSITAGGPHEQFF.

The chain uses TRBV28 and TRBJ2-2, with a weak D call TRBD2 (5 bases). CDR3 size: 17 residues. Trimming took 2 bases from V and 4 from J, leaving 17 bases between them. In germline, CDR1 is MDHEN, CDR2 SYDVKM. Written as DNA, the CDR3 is TGTGCCAGCAGTTTAACGGGTGGAGCAAGCGGCACCGGGGAGCTGTTTTTT. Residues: CASSLTGGASGTGELFF.

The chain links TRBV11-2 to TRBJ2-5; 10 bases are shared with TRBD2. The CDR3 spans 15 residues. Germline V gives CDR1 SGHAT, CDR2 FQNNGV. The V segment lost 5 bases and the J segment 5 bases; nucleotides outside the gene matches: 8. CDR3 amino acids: CASSGLGTSVETQYF. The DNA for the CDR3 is TGTGCCAGCAGCGGGCTGGGGACTAGCGTGGAGACCCAGTACTTC.

CDR3 amino acids: CASSLLGQGGSPLHF. The CDR3 DNA is TGTGCCAGCAGCTTATTGGGTCAGGGGGGATCACCCCTCCACTTT. The rearrangement links TRBV7-9 to TRBJ1-6; TRBD1 matches 7 bases. The ends lost 2 bases at V and 10 bases at J; junction bases unmatched: 8. The V gene's germline CDR1 is SEHNR and CDR2 FQNEAQ (reference sequence). This CDR3 contains 15 residues.

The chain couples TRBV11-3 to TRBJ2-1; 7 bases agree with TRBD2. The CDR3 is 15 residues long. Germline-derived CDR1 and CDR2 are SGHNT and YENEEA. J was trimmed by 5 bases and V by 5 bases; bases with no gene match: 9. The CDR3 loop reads CASSIAPGRDNEQFF. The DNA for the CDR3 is TGTGCCAGCAGCATAGCCCCAGGGAGGGACAATGAGCAGTTCTTC.

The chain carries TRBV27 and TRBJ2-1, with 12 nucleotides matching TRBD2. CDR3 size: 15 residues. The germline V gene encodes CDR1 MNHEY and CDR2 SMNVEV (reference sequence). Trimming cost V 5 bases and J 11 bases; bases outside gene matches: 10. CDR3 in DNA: TGTGCCAGCAGTATACTAGCGGGGGGAATGAATAAGCAGTTCTTC. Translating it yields CASSILAGGMNKQFF.

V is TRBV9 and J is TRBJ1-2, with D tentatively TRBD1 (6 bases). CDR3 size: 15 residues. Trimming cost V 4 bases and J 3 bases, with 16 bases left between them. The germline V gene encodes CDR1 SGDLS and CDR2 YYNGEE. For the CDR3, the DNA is TGTGCCAGCAGCAAAATACAGGGAACGGACTATGGCTACACCTTC. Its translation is CASSKIQGTDYGYTF.